This TCR beta chain derives from a study of shared T cell receptors in the human thymus. This clone was seen just once. Germline V lookup: CDR1 MDHEN, CDR2 SYDVKM. This CDR3 is built from 13 residues. The ends were cut back, 3 bases at V and 8 bases at J, with 13 bases in the middle. TCRdb's table, derived via immunoSEQ multiplex PCR, lists solely in-frame clones and lacks some. Here the sample spans over 650,000 clones, around 87% being singletons. In addition, the sample was reused for a study of human thymus T cells.

The source is a boy in the first two years of life with a congenital heart defect. Sample: thymocytes. V usage is TRBV28 and J usage is TRBJ1-1; no definite D call. In DNA form, the CDR3 reads TGTGCCAGCAGTTTTCTCGGGGTTACAGAAGCTTTCTTT. Translated, it gives CASSFLGVTEAFF.